The 3 T cell receptor beta chains reported below all come from one sample, sequenced in a study of blood T cell repertoires in COVID-19. TCRdb's table, derived via immunoSEQ multiplex PCR, lists solely in-frame clones and lacks some. Here the sample spans around 230,000 clones, roughly 80% being singletons. Sequencing was performed on peripheral blood. The receptors stem from a woman of 80 years or more with acute or convalescent COVID-19.

V usage is TRBV12-5 and J usage is TRBJ1-6; D gene ambiguous. The CDR3 has 14 residues. CDR1 is LGHNT, CDR2 FRNRAP, per germline. The V gene lost 3 bases and the J gene lost 4 bases, with 7 bases spanning the gap. CDR3 sequence (DNA): TGTGCTAGTGGTTTTGGGCAGTATAATTCACCCCTCCACTTT. It specifies CASGFGQYNSPLHF.

CDR3 amino acids: CASRAGGSLASGDTQYF. The CDR3 DNA reads as TGCGCCAGCAGGGCAGGGGGCTCATTGGCTTCGGGAGATACGCAGTATTTT. The genes are TRBV5-1 and TRBJ2-3; 8 bases fit TRBD1. There are 17 residues in the CDR3. The junction had 16 bases not matched to a gene; V was cut back by 5 bases and J by 5 bases. In germline, CDR1 is SGHRS, CDR2 YFSETQ.

The V call is TRBV7-2, the J call TRBJ1-4; no clear D gene. Germline CDR1 and CDR2: SGHTA and FQGNSA. This CDR3 has 17 amino acids. V was cut by 5 bases and J by 8 bases, with 24 bases left in between. DNA of the CDR3: TGTGCCAGCAGCCCTAGGGAGGATTCTGGCTATGGAGAAAAACTGTTTTTT. It codes for CASSPREDSGYGEKLFF. Looking up the rest from reference TRBV7-2 and TRBJ1-4 gives the full variable domain: GAGVSQSPSNKVTEKGKDVELRCDPISGHTALYWYRQSLGQGLEFLIYFQGNSAPDKSGLPSDRFSAERTGGSVSTLTIQRTQQEDSAVYLCASSPREDSGYGEKLFFGSGTQLSVL.